This T cell receptor beta chain emerged from a study of blood T cell repertoires in COVID-19. The method was immunoSEQ multiplex PCR; TCRdb's version includes in-frame clones alone and lacks a portion of them. The sample includes 170,000 or so clones, around nine tenths seen only once; the top ten take around 0.88%. Trimming took off 6 bases at V and 3 bases at J, with 6 bases between the two ends. CDR1 and CDR2 (germline): DFQATT, SNEGSKA (reference sequence). This CDR3 is built from 11 residues. Input material: peripheral blood. V usage is TRBV20-1 and J usage is TRBJ2-1; D gene ambiguous. The source is a woman in her late teens or twenties who had recovered from COVID-19. CDR3: CSAPLYNEQFF. CDR3 nucleotide sequence: TGCAGTGCCCCCCTCTACAATGAGCAGTTCTTC.